This T cell receptor beta chain emerged from a study of PD-1 blockade in classical Hodgkin lymphoma. The table came from immunoSEQ multiplex PCR; TCRdb's copy has only in-frame clones and leaves some out. The table shows approximately 44,000 clones, with about two thirds occurring only once. Germline V lookup: CDR1 LNHNV, CDR2 YYDKDF (reference sequence). Trimming took 6 bases from V and 1 from J, leaving 3 bases between them. This CDR3 is built from 11 residues. About this clone: Other nucleotide sequences from this sample produce the same CDR3.

Time point: cycle 4 day 1 (C4D1), after five to seven weeks of nivolumab. No patient escaped relapse after autologous stem cell transplantation, and brentuximab vedotin exposure varied. The clonotype originates from a human donor with classical Hodgkin lymphoma. The specimen was peripheral blood mononuclear cells (PBMCs), collected before the fourth cycle of nivolumab. The chain has TRBV15 and TRBJ1-1, with D unresolved. The DNA for the CDR3 is TGTGCCACCAGTCGGAACACTGAAGCTTTCTTT. It is translated as CATSRNTEAFF.